Listed here is a single TCR beta chain. This clonotype appeared many times. It lacks a known antigen. No much larger clone is present one base from it, and per-base qualities are unavailable. The entry originates in a study of regulatory T cells in long-lasting Graves disease (dated by TCRdb to about 2021). About the full investigation: Patients with newly diagnosed Graves' disease had been on antithyroid drugs for under 3 months. This study used TCR sequencing and RNA sequencing of peripheral blood to compare persistent Graves' disease patients against newly diagnosed Graves' disease patients. The study took place in China and was registered as a clinical trial. TCR sequencing covered roughly 13 persistent and roughly 20 newly diagnosed Graves' disease patients, some 33 samples in total.

The library was generated by multiplex PCR. TCRdb records Illumina HiSeq 4000 as the sequencer. CDR3 regions were amplified by Arm-PCR with iRepertoire HTBI primers to construct TCR beta libraries. Before sequencing, the PCR products went through gel purification. In the paper's pipeline: A total of 62 TRBV and 14 TRBJ segments were identified across samples and were used for gene usage analysis of CDR3 amino acid clonotypes. COPE and FqMerger were used to merge the filtered high-quality paired reads into contigs. BLAST was used to align contigs to IMGT TRBV, TRBD and TRBJ reference genes, and CDR3 was defined according to IMGT. Highly expanded clones were defined as clonotypes with a frequency above 0.1%. Repertoire diversity was measured by Shannon entropy, and V-J evenness by the Gini coefficient. A clonotype was considered public if more than one individual shared it. TCRdb's own reprocessing of the public reads used fastp at Q25 and MiXCR and kept productive beta chains. Each record represents a unique CDR3 protein, reported with the most common genes and DNA among its rows. None of the V and J calls come from the authors' own analysis; TCRdb made them. The sample table holds 300,000 to 400,000 distinct CDR3 sequences, of which around 17% were seen once. 30% of the sample is held by the ten biggest clonotypes.

What the study reported, not specific to this receptor: The study examined only peripheral blood because the primary lesion, thyroid tissue, could not be accessed. Persistent Graves' disease patients showed lower TCR Shannon entropy and fewer highly expanded clones than newly diagnosed patients, suggesting clonal expansion. The authors noted that the small sample size was a limitation that may lower accuracy. Preferential use of TRBV28, TRBJ1-2 and TRBJ2-5 was observed in persistent disease, whereas TRBV20-1 and TRBJ2-1 were favored in newly diagnosed disease. Only the TCR beta chain was sequenced and analyzed. Persistent patients shared more public clonotypes among themselves (2,741) than newly diagnosed patients did (more than 950).

The time point tag for this specimen amounts to: newly diagnosed GD, antithyroid drugs for less than 3 months. RNA was extracted from PBMCs in TRIzol for both TCR sequencing and RNA sequencing. The diagnosis of Graves' disease followed American Thyroid Association guidelines. Patients for the study were recruited at an endocrinology department in Xi'an, China. From each patient, about 9 milliliters of peripheral blood was collected into an EDTA anticoagulant tube. Ficoll Paque Plus density gradient separation was used to isolate PBMCs, and no further T cell sorting was performed. RNA quality was checked with an Agilent 2100 Bioanalyzer and agarose gel, and concentration with a NanoDrop 2000. From the germline V gene (reference sequence), CDR1 is DFQATT and CDR2 is SNEGSKA. Relative to germline, V is 3 bases shorter and J is 4 bases shorter, with 12 bases between their ends. The CDR3 runs 13 amino acids, cysteine and phenylalanine included. The read is trimmed to its CDR3 DNA, 39 bases read in frame from base 1.

These data were also filed under a second study, of T cells in Graves' hyperthyroidism and ophthalmopathy. Reported in the second study: Stable Graves' hyperthyroidism was defined as no progression to ophthalmopathy during 18 months of follow-up. Hyperthyroidism patients were newly diagnosed, with disease duration under 2 months, and aged 18 to 65 years. Patients with uncontrolled infections, other autoimmune diseases, pregnancy or lactation were excluded. Diagnoses were established on the basis of clinical symptoms, serum thyroxine and TRAb, thyroid ultrasound, and orbital computed tomography. For the first round of RT-PCR on the TCR CDR3, the HTBI primer set was used together with the Qiagen OneStep RT-PCR kit. Blood samples also contained most of the expanded thyroid clonotypes (frequency above 0.001), which suggests that blood repertoires may reflect thyroid immune responses. A 13 V-J signature model separated ophthalmopathy from stable hyperthyroidism, with about 88% sensitivity and roughly 82% specificity in cross-validation and 80%/75% in testing. In validation, progression to ophthalmopathy was predicted by the model with 70% to 71% sensitivity and approximately 78% specificity, a median of approximately 6.5 months before onset. A discovery cohort of roughly 96 patients, 43 with Graves' ophthalmopathy and 57 with stable Graves' hyperthyroidism, was used to find distinguishing TCR V-J signatures. Prospective prediction of ophthalmopathy was tested in an independent validation cohort of approximately 18 hyperthyroidism patients and some 17 patients who later progressed to ophthalmopathy. For training and testing, the 100 patients in the discovery cohort were randomly divided in a 7:3 ratio. Thyroid tissue and blood T-cell repertoires from several Graves' hyperthyroidism patients were also compared in the study. Once sampling was done, hyperthyroidism patients were given methimazole at a starting dose of 30 mg daily, whereas ophthalmopathy patients were given high-dose intravenous methylprednisolone. The libraries were constructed in a second round of multiplex PCR and then size-selected and purified. Paired-end sequencing of the libraries was performed with 100 bp reads on an Illumina HiSeq2000. SOAPnuke was used to process the raw data, throwing out any read that contained adapters or uncalled bases, had a mean Phred below 15, or lacked an exact constant-primer or identifier match. High-quality paired reads were merged using COPE v1.2.5, and each unique nucleotide sequence was defined as a clonotype. Clonotypes were aligned to IMGT TRBV, TRBD and TRBJ reference segments using MiTCR v1.1. The analysis was restricted to V-J combinations with a frequency above 0.0001, which together covered 99.2% of the repertoires. A TCS score was defined as the ratio between F50 (clonal expansion) and ExV (chaos), using BLOSUM62-based TCRdist between CDR3 peptides within each V-J. Welch's t-statistics and random forest reduced fewer than 600 V-J features to roughly 13, which were used in a naive Bayes classifier (R e1071). No statistical method was used to set the sample size in advance, and investigators knew the group allocation. The paper describes TCR Vbeta CDR3 sequencing of 140 or so peripheral blood samples, made up of some 40 ophthalmopathy patients, approximately 76 hyperthyroidism patients and roughly 17 progressor patients.

The chain is encoded by TRBV20-1 joined to TRBJ1-1; the D gene is possibly TRBD1, with 6 bases matching. The source of this sequence is a man in his forties with Graves disease. Donor details come from another sample of the same person, matched by shared clones. Sample: peripheral blood mononuclear cells (PBMCs), taken at new diagnosis, from a patient treated with antithyroid drugs. The CDR3 region: CSASWGPGTEAFF. Here is the DNA: TGCAGTGCTAGTTGGGGGCCGGGCACTGAAGCTTTCTTT.